These 21 T cell receptor beta chains were sequenced from one sample in a study of T cells in localized non-small cell lung cancer. Sequenced by immunoSEQ multiplex PCR; TCRdb stores in-frame clones only, minus some. The table lists around 41,000 clones, 85% to 90% of them singletons, with roughly 7% in the top ten. Sequenced here: peripheral blood, sampled before any cancer treatment. These receptors came from a woman between 18 and 49 years old with stage III lung adenocarcinoma.

This chain connects TRBV19 to TRBJ2-5, with 13 nucleotides matching TRBD2. J lost 2 bases, V lost 1 base, and 10 bases had no gene match. CDR3 length: 19 residues. Germline V gives CDR1 LNHDA, CDR2 SQIVND (reference sequence). The CDR3 coding sequence is TGTGCCAGTAGTATAGTGACCACTAGCGGGGGGGCGGTACAAGAGACCCAGTACTTC. This sequence encodes CASSIVTTSGGAVQETQYF.

This clone was seen a handful of times. This chain links TRBV2 with TRBJ1-5; D is uncertain. With 5 bases removed from V and 0 bases from J, the gap between germline ends came to 8 bases. Per germline, CDR1 SNHLY and CDR2 FYNNEI. There are 14 residues in the CDR3. This CDR3 is CASSWSDSNQPQHF. CDR3 bases: TGTGCCAGCAGTTGGTCAGATAGCAATCAGCCCCAGCATTTT.

V is TRBV7-5 and J is TRBJ1-1; no check of the table's D call, TRBD1, against the DNA was made. TRBV7-5 is reported as a pseudogene. This CDR3 has 13 residues. The CDR3 spells CASSQTPNTEAFF. The CDR3 DNA reads TGTGCCAGCAGCCAAACACCGAACACTGAAGCTTTCTTT.

In DNA, the CDR3 is TGTGCCAGCAGTTACGGGCAGGGAGCTTGGGGCTACACCTTC. Amino acid sequence: CASSYGQGAWGYTF. The J gene is TRBJ1-2, the V gene TRBV6-5; perhaps TRBD1 as D (5 bases). The CDR3 runs 14 residues. V was trimmed by 2 bases and J by 8 bases, leaving 15 bases between them. Germline lookup yields CDR1 MNHEY and CDR2 SVGAGI.

The chain uses TRBV7-6 and TRBJ2-7; D is possibly TRBD2 (5 bases). CDR3 size: 18 residues. The V gene's germline CDR1 is SGHVS and CDR2 FNYEAQ. Trimming stripped 1 base from V and 0 bases from J, with 19 bases between. The CDR3 loop is CASSLVISGGTSSYEQYF. The CDR3 DNA reads TGTGCCAGCAGCTTAGTCATCTCCGGAGGTACGAGCTCCTACGAGCAGTACTTC.

The chain couples TRBV5-6 to TRBJ1-2; 8 positions agree with TRBD1. CDR3 length: 14 amino acids. The V gene end was trimmed by 4 bases and the J gene end by 6 bases; junction bases not matched to a gene: 8. Germline CDR1 reads SGHDT; CDR2 reads YYEEEE. CDR3 in DNA: TGTGCCAGCAGCCTGGACAGGGCAGAACATGGCTACACCTTC. Translation: CASSLDRAEHGYTF.

This rearrangement joins TRBV4-1 to TRBJ2-1; 7 nucleotides line up with TRBD2. J gave up 0 bases and V 4 bases, and 6 bases lay outside the gene matches. The CDR3 length is 16 residues. Germline V lookup: CDR1 MGHRA, CDR2 YSYEKL. This CDR3 reads CASSPSGAGSYNEQFF. CDR3 nucleotide sequence: TGCGCCAGCAGCCCCAGCGGGGCCGGCTCCTACAATGAGCAGTTCTTC.

The chain links TRBV29-1 to TRBJ2-2; TRBD1 matches at 9 bases. Germline CDR1 SQVTM, CDR2 ANQGSEA. J was trimmed by 4 bases and V by 7 bases; bases with no gene match: 4. The CDR3 contains 13 residues. The CDR3 is CSGGQGSTGELFF. The CDR3 nucleotides are TGCAGCGGCGGACAGGGGAGCACCGGGGAGCTGTTTTTT.

The rearrangement uses TRBV11-3 and TRBJ2-7; weak D call: TRBD2 (6 bases). The V gene's germline CDR1 is SGHNT and CDR2 YENEEA. The CDR3 totals 13 residues. With 3 bases removed from V and 10 bases from J, the gap between germline ends came to 16 bases. In DNA form, the CDR3 reads TGTGCCAGCAGCTTCGGTGGTGGGGGGACTCAGTACTTC. It specifies CASSFGGGGTQYF.

The chain carries TRBV5-1 and TRBJ2-2; 7 bases are a match to TRBD1. The ends lost 5 bases at V and 0 bases at J; junction bases unmatched: 7. The length of the CDR3 is 16 residues. Looked up from germline, CDR1 is SGHRS and CDR2 is YFSETQ. Here the CDR3 DNA reads TGCGCCAGCAGTTCCCAGGGGACAGCGAACACCGGGGAGCTGTTTTTT. As protein: CASSSQGTANTGELFF.

This clone was observed a few times. This chain joins TRBV6-5 and TRBJ1-2, with D unresolved. V was trimmed by 0 bases and J by 1 base, leaving 9 bases between them. The CDR3 is 15 amino acids. Germline V gene lookup returns CDR1 MNHEY and CDR2 SVGAGI. In DNA form, the CDR3 reads TGTGCCAGCAGTTACTCTGGGGTTGGTAACTATGGCTACACCTTC. This codes for CASSYSGVGNYGYTF.

The sample holds one count of this clone. The chain has TRBV19 and TRBJ2-3, with 8 bases lining up with TRBD2. This CDR3 is 16 amino acids long. Germline V gene lookup returns CDR1 LNHDA and CDR2 SQIVND (reference sequence). V shed 5 bases and J 5 bases; nucleotides not matched to a gene: 12. CDR3 in amino acids: CASSSPGLGPLDTQYF. As DNA, the CDR3 is TGTGCCAGTAGTTCGCCGGGACTAGGCCCCCTAGATACGCAGTATTTT.

This chain links TRBV6-5 with TRBJ1-1; TRBD1 aligns across 7 bases. The CDR3 is 14 residues long. Germline assignment: CDR1 MNHEY and CDR2 SVGAGI. V lost 8 bases, J lost 0 bases, and 6 bases stayed unmatched. The DNA of the CDR3 is TGTGCCAGCGTAAGGGGGCCCATGAACACTGAAGCTTTCTTT. Encoded protein: CASVRGPMNTEAFF.

This clone was detected once. This sequence joins TRBV6-1 and TRBJ1-1; 7 bases fit TRBD1. Germline trimming cut 5 bases from V and 1 base from J; bases unmatched to any gene: 4. The length of the CDR3 is 14 residues. Looked up from germline, CDR1 is MNHNS and CDR2 is SASEGT. As DNA, the CDR3 is TGTGCCAGCAGTTTGACAGGGAAGAACACTGAAGCTTTCTTT. Its translation is CASSLTGKNTEAFF.

The chain has TRBV7-6 and TRBJ1-3, with D uncertain. The length of the CDR3 is 16 residues. V was clipped by 5 bases and J by 0 bases, with 14 bases between them. Per germline, CDR1 SGHVS and CDR2 FNYEAQ. The CDR3 region is CASSTNSLSSGNTIYF. The CDR3 DNA sequence: TGTGCCAGCAGCACCAATTCACTAAGCTCTGGAAACACCATATATTTT.

The chain joins TRBV15 to TRBJ2-1; D is unclear. The germline CDR1 and CDR2 sequences are LNHNV and YYDKDF (reference sequence). The V end lost 1 base, the J end lost 8 bases, and 9 bases lay between the germline ends. This CDR3 contains 13 residues. The CDR3 protein is CATSRGPHHEQFF. The CDR3 DNA follows: TGTGCCACCAGCAGAGGGCCGCACCATGAGCAGTTCTTC.

The CDR3 DNA is TGTGCCAGCACGACAGGGGGTGGACTAGTCGAAGTCGAGCAGTACTTC. It yields the protein CASTTGGGLVEVEQYF. This sequence joins TRBV6-6 and TRBJ2-7; 9 bases are a match to TRBD1. V was clipped by 7 bases and J by 6 bases; unmatched bases: 16. CDR3 size: 16 residues. Germline V gives CDR1 MNHNY, CDR2 SVGAGI (reference sequence).

This chain uses TRBV5-6 with TRBJ1-2, with D hard to call. Germline V gives CDR1 SGHDT, CDR2 YYEEEE. The CDR3 length is 15 residues. Trimming took off 0 bases at V and 3 bases at J, with 12 bases between the two ends. The CDR3 DNA follows: TGTGCCAGCAGCTTGGGGTTGGTGGGTGACTATGGCTACACCTTC. Translating it yields CASSLGLVGDYGYTF.

This rearrangement joins TRBV9 to TRBJ1-1; maybe TRBD1 (5 bases). The CDR3 extends over 14 amino acids. Germline loops: CDR1 SGDLS, CDR2 YYNGEE. V was pared by 0 bases and J by 4 bases, with 10 bases between. CDR3 loop: CASSVEGAGTEAFF. The CDR3 DNA is TGTGCCAGCAGCGTAGAAGGGGCGGGCACTGAAGCTTTCTTT.

CDR3 bases: TGCGCCAGCACCGGGACAGGAAGGAGGAACACTGAAGCTTTCTTT. Protein: CASTGTGRRNTEAFF. J is TRBJ1-1 and V is TRBV5-1; TRBD1 matches 8 bases. Germline lookup yields CDR1 SGHRS and CDR2 YFSETQ. This CDR3 is built from 15 residues. The trim removed 6 bases at V and 1 base at J, leaving 8 bases unmatched.

The gene calls are TRBV5-6 and TRBJ2-3; a possible D gene is TRBD2 (5 bases). The CDR3 has 14 amino acids. Germline V CDR1 and CDR2: SGHDT, YYEEEE. V was shortened by 3 bases and J by 5 bases, with 13 bases between the two germline ends. The DNA of the CDR3 is TGTGCCAGCAGCTCATTATTAGGGAGAGATACGCAGTATTTT. Residues: CASSSLLGRDTQYF.